This T cell receptor beta chain was captured by sequencing in a study of metastatic and nonmetastatic thyroid tumors. The wider study: Patients with malignant and benign thyroid disease provided blood and tumor or nodule tissue, whose repertoires were compared.

Nobody among the patients had been given any treatment before thyroid surgery. CDR3 length: 10 residues. V was cut by 2 bases and J by 5 bases, with 3 bases left in between. Germline V CDR1 and CDR2: DFQATT, SNEGSKA (reference sequence). This clone was recorded many times. Its antigen is as yet unknown. TCRdb reanalyzed the PCR reads with MiXCR. Of more than 8,500 clones detected, approximately 9.9% appear once; the ten largest clones hold 7.6%. Study-wide results and limits: Benign nodules were reported to have significantly lower TCR beta diversity than malignant thyroid tumors, in blood and tumor.

Sequences were obtained from tumor tissue. V gene TRBV20-1 combines with J gene TRBJ1-2; D gene uncertain. The TCR was taken from a female donor with papillary thyroid cancer or a benign thyroid nodule (not recorded which). Some clones in this sample may be carry-over from other donors' samples. The chain's CDR3 is CSARIYGYTF. CDR3 bases: TGCAGTGCTAGAATATATGGCTACACCTTC.